Listed below are T cell receptor beta chains from one sample, sequenced in a study of response to subunit inactivated influenza vaccine. TCRdb recomputed calls from the RT-PCR reads with MiXCR, one row per CDR3 protein. Found here are 400,000 to 650,000 distinct CDR3 sequences, under 8.5% of them singletons; the top ten hold under 15%. Sequenced material: PBMCs from blood, taken about 23 months after vaccination. The receptors come from a man aged 50 to 75 who received an inactivated influenza vaccine. CDR3s include the opening cysteine and the closing phenylalanine or tryptophan. D genes are given only for firm matches. Size tells how often a clone was seen (once, few, many) or the class of an expanded clone, and some rows leave it out.

many | TRBJ2-1 | NA | TRBV2 | TGTGCCAGCAGTACCGGCCTAGCTGGCAATGAGCAGTTCTTC | CASSTGLAGNEQFF
few | TRBJ1-1 | NA | TRBV5-1 | TGCGCCAGCGTGGACACCATGAACACTGAAGCTTTCTTT | CASVDTMNTEAFF
many | TRBJ1-5 | TRBD1 | TRBV20-1 | TGCAGTGCTAGAGGCGTGACAGGGGGACAGCCCCAGCATTTT | CSARGVTGGQPQHF
many | TRBJ2-1 | TRBD2 | TRBV10-3 | TGTGCCATCAGTGAGTCAGGGGAGGTAGCGGGAGAGCAGTTCTTC | CAISESGEVAGEQFF
many | TRBJ2-1 | TRBD2 | TRBV24-1 | TGTGCCACCAGTGATTCCAAAAAGCGGGAGAGTCTCAATGAGCAGTTCTTC | CATSDSKKRESLNEQFF
NA | TRBJ2-7 | NA | TRBV2 | TGTGCCAGCAGTGAAGGGCTGTACTACGAGCAGTACTTC | CASSEGLYYEQYF
NA | TRBJ2-7 | TRBD1 | TRBV5-1 | TGCGCCAGCAGCTCAGGACAGGGAAGGGACGAGCAGTACTTC | CASSSGQGRDEQYF
many | TRBJ2-3 | NA | TRBV2 | TGTGCCAGCGCGACTGACACAGATACGCAGTATTTT | CASATDTDTQYF
NA | TRBJ2-5 | NA | TRBV7-6 | TGTGCCAGCAGCTTAATGGGGCCGTTTGGAGAGACCCAGTACTTC | CASSLMGPFGETQYF
NA | TRBJ1-5 | NA | TRBV6-2/TRBV6-3 | TGTGCCAGCACCCTAACGGGTTTCGGAACAGGGCCCCAGCATTTT | CASTLTGFGTGPQHF
many | TRBJ1-3 | NA | TRBV6-5 | TGTGCCAGCAGTTCCCTGGGCCTCAGGGGAAACACCATATATTTT | CASSSLGLRGNTIYF
few | TRBJ2-2 | TRBD1 | TRBV12-3/TRBV12-4 | TGTGCCAGCAGTTTCGGACAGGGTAACGGGGAGCTGTTTTTT | CASSFGQGNGELFF
many | TRBJ2-7 | NA | TRBV7-3 | TGTGCCAGCAGCCCCACCAGGACCTACGAGCAGTACTTC | CASSPTRTYEQYF
NA | TRBJ2-3 | TRBD2 | TRBV5-5 | TGTGCCAGCAGCTGGCGGGGGGATGGCACAGATACGCAGTATTTT | CASSWRGDGTDTQYF
medium-sized | TRBJ1-1 | NA | TRBV5-1 | TGCGCCAGCAGCCCCGGGCTCAGGGTCACTGAAGCTTTCTTT | CASSPGLRVTEAFF
few | TRBJ2-7 | NA | TRBV21-1 | TGTGCCAGCAGCAAAGATTGGGGACAGGGGGTCGAGCAGTACTTC | CASSKDWGQGVEQYF
few | TRBJ2-2 | NA | TRBV6-1 | TGTGCCAGCAGTGGGGAACTGCACACCGGGGAGCTGTTTTTT | CASSGELHTGELFF
NA | TRBJ2-3 | TRBD2 | TRBV4-3 | TGCGCCAGCAGGGATAGCGGGAGGTCAGATACGCAGTATTTT | CASRDSGRSDTQYF
NA | TRBJ2-2 | TRBD1 | TRBV2 | TGTGCCAGCACCGTCGGAACAGGGGCCACCGGGGAGCTGTTTTTT | CASTVGTGATGELFF
NA | TRBJ1-3 | NA | TRBV4-1 | TGCGCCAGCAGCCAAGATCCAATCGGAAACACCATATATTTT | CASSQDPIGNTIYF
NA | TRBJ2-7 | NA | TRBV29-1 | TGCAGCGTTGAAGATGGTCCGGACGAGCAGTACTTC | CSVEDGPDEQYF
many | TRBJ2-7 | TRBD1 | TRBV7-2 | TGTGCCAGCAGTCAGAGACAGGGGGCGTCCTTC | CASSQRQGASF
few | TRBJ2-3 | NA | TRBV28 | TGTGCCAGCAGCGGGCTCGAATCTAGCACAGATACGCAGTATTTT | CASSGLESSTDTQYF
medium-sized | TRBJ2-3 | NA | TRBV29-1 | TGCAGCGTTGAAGTTAAGGGGTCTAGCACAGATACGCAGTATTTT | CSVEVKGSSTDTQYF
many | TRBJ2-7 | NA | TRBV6-2/TRBV6-3 | TGTGCCAGCAGTTACTCGGGAGGCCGCCACGAGCAGTACTTC | CASSYSGGRHEQYF
many | TRBJ2-1 | NA | TRBV27 | TGTGCCAGCAGTTCGGGACTCCTAAGCTCCTACAATGAGCAGTTCTTC | CASSSGLLSSYNEQFF
many | TRBJ2-6 | NA | TRBV18 | TGTGCCAGCTCACCCCCAGGGAGTGGGGCCAACGTCCTGACTTTC | CASSPPGSGANVLTF
many | TRBJ2-1 | NA | TRBV7-3 | TGTGCCAGCAGCTTCACAGGGATCAATGAGCAGTTCTTC | CASSFTGINEQFF
NA | TRBJ2-7 | TRBD2 | TRBV10-3 | TGTGCCATCAGTTCGGAGGCTAGCGGGGGGGTATCCTACGAGCAGTACTTC | CAISSEASGGVSYEQYF
few | TRBJ1-4 | TRBD1 | TRBV5-1 | TGCGCCAGCAGCCCGGGGGACAGCCGGAATGAAAAACTGTTTTTT | CASSPGDSRNEKLFF
few | TRBJ1-1 | NA | TRBV27 | TGTGCCAGCAGACTACGGCGCGGCACTGAAGCTTTCTTT | CASRLRRGTEAFF
many | TRBJ2-1 | NA | TRBV12-3/TRBV12-4 | TGTGCCAGCAGTTGGGTCGGCGATGAGCAGTTCTTC | CASSWVGDEQFF
NA | TRBJ2-1 | TRBD2 | TRBV27 | TGTGCCACCTTTAGCGGGAACCCCTACAATGAGCAGTTCTTC | CATFSGNPYNEQFF
NA | TRBJ2-7 | NA | TRBV6-1 | TGTGCCAGCAGTGTGCGGGGCGGGGGCGAACCCTACGAGCAGTACTTC | CASSVRGGGEPYEQYF
NA | TRBJ2-7 | NA | TRBV5-1 | TGCGCCAGCAGCTTGCCGACCGGTGGGGGCGGGGAGCAGTACTTC | CASSLPTGGGGEQYF
NA | TRBJ2-7 | NA | TRBV6-2/TRBV6-3 | TGTGCCAGCAGGACGGGGGCTACGGCGTGGGGCGAGCAGTACTTC | CASRTGATAWGEQYF
NA | TRBJ1-3 | NA | TRBV6-5 | TGTGCCAGCAGTTACTCGAGAGCCGACAGAGGTGGAAACACCATATATTTT | CASSYSRADRGGNTIYF
many | TRBJ1-5 | NA | TRBV15 | TGTGCCACCAGCAGAGATCTGGGTAGCAATCAGCCCCAGCATTTT | CATSRDLGSNQPQHF
NA | TRBJ1-1 | NA | TRBV4-1 | TGCGCCAGCAGCCGATACCCCCCTGCAGGGTATCTGAACACTGAAGCTTTCTTT | CASSRYPPAGYLNTEAFF
many | TRBJ2-7 | NA | TRBV5-4 | TGTGCCAGCAACCGGGACGGAACCTACGAGCAGTACTTC | CASNRDGTYEQYF
NA | TRBJ2-1 | TRBD2 | TRBV20-1 | TGCAGTGCTAGGTTGCCGGCGGGACTACACAATGAGCAGTTCTTC | CSARLPAGLHNEQFF
NA | TRBJ1-2 | TRBD1 | TRBV4-3 | TGCGCCAGCAGCCAAGACAGGGGGCTTGGCTACACCTTC | CASSQDRGLGYTF
NA | TRBJ2-5 | NA | TRBV18 | TGTGCCAGCTCTCCAAGGGACCTCCAAGAGACCCAGTACTTC | CASSPRDLQETQYF
few | TRBJ2-3 | TRBD1 | TRBV6-2/TRBV6-3 | TGTGCCAGCAGTCGACAGGGGATGACGCAGTATTTT | CASSRQGMTQYF
few | TRBJ2-4 | NA | TRBV18 | TGTGCCAGCTCACCTTTCGCAGGGGCGGCCAAAAACATTCAGTACTTC | CASSPFAGAAKNIQYF
many | TRBJ2-5 | NA | TRBV2 | TGTGCCAGCGAGGCCCGGGTGGAGACCCAGTACTTC | CASEARVETQYF
few | TRBJ2-6 | NA | TRBV6-1 | TGTGCCAGCAGTGAAGCCCCATTCTCTGGGGCCAACGTCCTGACTTTC | CASSEAPFSGANVLTF